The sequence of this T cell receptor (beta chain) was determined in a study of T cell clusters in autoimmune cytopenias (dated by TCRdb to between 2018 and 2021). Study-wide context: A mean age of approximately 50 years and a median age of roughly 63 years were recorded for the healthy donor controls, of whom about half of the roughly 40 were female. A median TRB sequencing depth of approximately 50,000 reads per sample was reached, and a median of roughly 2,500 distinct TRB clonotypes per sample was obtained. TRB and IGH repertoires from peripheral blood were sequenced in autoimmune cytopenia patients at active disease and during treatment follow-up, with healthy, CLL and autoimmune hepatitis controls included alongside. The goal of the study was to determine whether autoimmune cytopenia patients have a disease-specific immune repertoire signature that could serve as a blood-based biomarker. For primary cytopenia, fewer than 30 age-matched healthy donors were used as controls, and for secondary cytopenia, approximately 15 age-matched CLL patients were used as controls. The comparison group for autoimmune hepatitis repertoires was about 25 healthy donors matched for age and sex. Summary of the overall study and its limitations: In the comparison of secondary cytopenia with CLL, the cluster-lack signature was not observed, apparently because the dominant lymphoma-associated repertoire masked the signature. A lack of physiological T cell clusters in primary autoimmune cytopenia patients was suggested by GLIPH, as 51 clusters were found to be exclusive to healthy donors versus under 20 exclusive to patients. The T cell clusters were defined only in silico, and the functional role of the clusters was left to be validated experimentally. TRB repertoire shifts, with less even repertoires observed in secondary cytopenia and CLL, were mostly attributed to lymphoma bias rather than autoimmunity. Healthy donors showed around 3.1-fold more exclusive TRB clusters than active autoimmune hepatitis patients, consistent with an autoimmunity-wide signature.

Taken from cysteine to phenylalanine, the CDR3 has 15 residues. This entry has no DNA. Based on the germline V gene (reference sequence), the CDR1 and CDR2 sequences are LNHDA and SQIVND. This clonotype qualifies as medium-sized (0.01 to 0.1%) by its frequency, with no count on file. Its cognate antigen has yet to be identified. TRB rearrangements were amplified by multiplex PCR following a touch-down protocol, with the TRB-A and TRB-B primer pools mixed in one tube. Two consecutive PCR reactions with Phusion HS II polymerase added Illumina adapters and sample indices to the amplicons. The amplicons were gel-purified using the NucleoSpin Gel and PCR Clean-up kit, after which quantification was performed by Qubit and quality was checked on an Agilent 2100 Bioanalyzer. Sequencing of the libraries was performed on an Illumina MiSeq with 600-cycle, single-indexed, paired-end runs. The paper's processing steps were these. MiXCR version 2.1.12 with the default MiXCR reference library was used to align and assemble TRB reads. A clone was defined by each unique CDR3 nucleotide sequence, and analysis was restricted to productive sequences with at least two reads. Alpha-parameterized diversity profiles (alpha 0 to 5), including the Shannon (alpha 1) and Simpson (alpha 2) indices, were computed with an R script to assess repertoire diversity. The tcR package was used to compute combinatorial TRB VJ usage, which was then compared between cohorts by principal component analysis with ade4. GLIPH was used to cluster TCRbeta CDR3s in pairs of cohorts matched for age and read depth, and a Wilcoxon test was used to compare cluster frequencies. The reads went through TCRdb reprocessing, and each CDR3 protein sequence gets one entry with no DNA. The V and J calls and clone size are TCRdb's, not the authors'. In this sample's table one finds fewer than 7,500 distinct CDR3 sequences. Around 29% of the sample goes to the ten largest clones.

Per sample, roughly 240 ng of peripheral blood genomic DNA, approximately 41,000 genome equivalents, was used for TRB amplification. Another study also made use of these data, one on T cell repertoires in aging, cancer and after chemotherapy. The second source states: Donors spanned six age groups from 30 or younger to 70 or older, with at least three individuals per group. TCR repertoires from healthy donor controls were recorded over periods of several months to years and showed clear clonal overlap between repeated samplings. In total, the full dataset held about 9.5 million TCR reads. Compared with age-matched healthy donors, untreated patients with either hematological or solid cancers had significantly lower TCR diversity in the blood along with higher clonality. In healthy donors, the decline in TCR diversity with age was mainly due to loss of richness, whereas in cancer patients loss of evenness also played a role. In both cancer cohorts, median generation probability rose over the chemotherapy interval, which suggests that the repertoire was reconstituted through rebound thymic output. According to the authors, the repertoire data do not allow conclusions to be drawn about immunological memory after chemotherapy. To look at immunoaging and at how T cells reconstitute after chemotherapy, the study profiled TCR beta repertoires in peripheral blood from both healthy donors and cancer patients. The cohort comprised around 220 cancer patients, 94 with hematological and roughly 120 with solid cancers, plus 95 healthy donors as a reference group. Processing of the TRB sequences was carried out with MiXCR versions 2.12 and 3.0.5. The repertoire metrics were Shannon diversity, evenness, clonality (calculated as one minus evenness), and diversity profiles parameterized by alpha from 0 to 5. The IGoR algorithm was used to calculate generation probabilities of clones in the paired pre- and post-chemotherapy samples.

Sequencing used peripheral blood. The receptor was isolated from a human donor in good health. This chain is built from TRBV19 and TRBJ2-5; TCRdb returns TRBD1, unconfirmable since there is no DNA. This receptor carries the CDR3 CASSPQRAGEETQYF.